The clone carrying this TCR beta chain has a handful of counts. MiXCR, applied by TCRdb to the 5' RACE reads, yields one record per CDR3 protein. The data hold about 500,000 distinct CDR3 sequences, with roughly 13% observed a single time. CDR3 size: 15 residues. Per the germline V gene, CDR1 is DFQATT and CDR2 is SNEGSKA (reference sequence). V gave up 0 bases and J gave up 7 bases, with 17 bases separating them. The data stem from a study of identical twins. In addition, the sample was reused for a study of yellow fever vaccine responses in identical twins.

Input material: CD4+ T cells sorted from blood. The chain carries TRBV20-1 and TRBJ2-3; no definite D call. The TCR originated in a woman between 18 and 30 years old in good health. The CDR3 reads CSARDPAKGGYTQYF. For the CDR3, the DNA is TGCAGTGCTAGAGATCCGGCTAAGGGTGGATATACGCAGTATTTT.